This T cell receptor (beta chain) was captured in a study of T cells after yellow fever vaccination. V lost 3 bases, J lost 6 bases, and 9 bases lay in between. The V gene's germline CDR1 is MGHDK and CDR2 SYGVNS. CDR3 length equals 13 residues. TCRdb re-analysed the 5' RACE reads in MiXCR, keeping a single row per CDR3 protein. Of 550,000 to 750,000 distinct CDR3 sequences listed, approximately 13% are singletons. This chain joins TRBV25-1 and TRBJ2-1; the D gene is possibly TRBD1 (5 bases). The starting material was PBMCs, obtained on the day of the yellow fever booster vaccination. The clonotype originates from a man aged 30 to 39 who received the YFV17D yellow fever vaccine. The CDR3 region is CASSDTGVNEQFF. The CDR3 DNA sequence: TGTGCCAGCAGTGACACAGGAGTCAATGAGCAGTTCTTC.